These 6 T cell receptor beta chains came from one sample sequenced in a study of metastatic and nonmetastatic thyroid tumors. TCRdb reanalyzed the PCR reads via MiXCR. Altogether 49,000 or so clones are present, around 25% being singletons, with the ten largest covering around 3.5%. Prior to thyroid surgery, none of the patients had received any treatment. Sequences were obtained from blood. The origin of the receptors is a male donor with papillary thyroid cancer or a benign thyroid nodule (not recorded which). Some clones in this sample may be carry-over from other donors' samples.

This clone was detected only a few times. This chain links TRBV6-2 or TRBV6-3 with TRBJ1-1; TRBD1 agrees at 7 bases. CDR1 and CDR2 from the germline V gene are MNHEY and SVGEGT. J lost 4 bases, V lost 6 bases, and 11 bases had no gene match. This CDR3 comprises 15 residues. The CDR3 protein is CASSPPTGFTTEAFF. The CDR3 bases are TGTGCCAGCAGCCCTCCGACAGGGTTTACCACTGAAGCTTTCTTT.

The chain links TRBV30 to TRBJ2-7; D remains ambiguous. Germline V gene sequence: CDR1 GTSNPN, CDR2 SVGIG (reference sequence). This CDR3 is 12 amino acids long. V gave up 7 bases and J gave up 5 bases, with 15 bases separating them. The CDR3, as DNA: TGTGCCTTGACCCACGGCTGGGACGAGCAGTACTTC. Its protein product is CALTHGWDEQYF.

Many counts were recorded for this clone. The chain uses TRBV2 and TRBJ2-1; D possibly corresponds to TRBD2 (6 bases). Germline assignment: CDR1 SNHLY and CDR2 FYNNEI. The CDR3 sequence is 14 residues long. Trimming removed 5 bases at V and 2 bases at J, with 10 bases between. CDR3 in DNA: TGTGCCAGCAGTCTGACTAGAACCTACAATGAGCAGTTCTTC. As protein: CASSLTRTYNEQFF.

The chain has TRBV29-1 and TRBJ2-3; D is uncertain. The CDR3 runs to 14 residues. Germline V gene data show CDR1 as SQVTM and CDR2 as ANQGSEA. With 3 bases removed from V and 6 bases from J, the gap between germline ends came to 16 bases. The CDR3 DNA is TGCAGCGTTGATTCGGATTACGAAGGGGATACGCAGTATTTT. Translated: CSVDSDYEGDTQYF.

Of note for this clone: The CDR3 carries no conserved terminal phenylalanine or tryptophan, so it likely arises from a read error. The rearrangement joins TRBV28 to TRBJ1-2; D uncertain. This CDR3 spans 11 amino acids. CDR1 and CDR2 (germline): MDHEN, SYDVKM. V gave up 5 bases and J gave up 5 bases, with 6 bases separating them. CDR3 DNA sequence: TGTGCCAGCAGTACCCTATATGGCTACACCTCC. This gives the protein CASSTLYGYTS.

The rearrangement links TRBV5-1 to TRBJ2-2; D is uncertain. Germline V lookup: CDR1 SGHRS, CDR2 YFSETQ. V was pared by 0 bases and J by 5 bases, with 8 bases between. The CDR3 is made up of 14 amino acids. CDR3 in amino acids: CASSLVWLTGELFF. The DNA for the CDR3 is TGCGCCAGCAGCTTGGTTTGGTTGACCGGGGAGCTGTTTTTT.